This T cell receptor beta chain stems from a study of T cell responses to AZD1222 COVID-19 vaccine. Across the whole study: Second-dose recipients at about 4 or about 12 weeks were treated as one pooled group. Study observations and caveats: It was only after the peak T cell response that any repertoires were sampled. Baseline testing showed seropositivity in only five to seven AZD1222 recipients.

The assay was immunoSEQ multiplex PCR, and TCRdb's table has in-frame clones only and misses some. The data contain 90,000 to 120,000 clones, roughly nine tenths of them singletons. This clone was recorded only once. What it binds is not known. Looked up from germline, CDR1 is PRHDT and CDR2 is FYEKMQ (reference sequence). The germline V and J ends were trimmed by 5 bases and 1 base, with 21 bases remaining between them. The CDR3 covers 18 residues. Sequenced here: peripheral blood, sampled on day 0 of AZD1222 vaccination. This clonotype originated in an adult in good health. The genes are TRBV13 and TRBJ1-5; tentatively, D is TRBD1 (6 bases). Here the CDR3 reads CASSPVGQEGSSNQPQHF. The CDR3 bases are TGTGCCAGCAGCCCGGTGGGACAAGAGGGATCGAGCAATCAGCCCCAGCATTTT.